These T cell receptor beta chains were read from a single sample in a study of a mutant IDH1 vaccine in newly diagnosed glioma. What these receptors recognize is not known. Sequenced by immunoSEQ multiplex PCR; TCRdb stores in-frame clones only, minus some. The sample contains roughly 120,000 clones, 90% of which appear only once. The source material was PBMCs, sampled from a glioma patient whose treatment included an IDH1 peptide vaccine. The receptors here all came from a woman between 45 and 60 years old with glioma. Each CDR3 is given with its conserved first and last residue. A D gene is named only where the DNA matches it firmly. Only some rows state a clone size, as once, few, many or a class for expanded clones.

J | V | D | size | CDR3 | DNA
TRBJ1-2 | TRBV10-3 | - | once | CAISDLWKANYGYTF | TGTGCCATCAGTGATCTTTGGAAGGCTAACTATGGCTACACCTTC
TRBJ1-1 | TRBV7-9 | - | few | CASSSLFLGDTEAFF | TGTGCCAGCAGCTCCCTCTTCCTGGGGGACACTGAAGCTTTCTTT
TRBJ2-1 | TRBV25-1 | - | - | CASSKTVGFLDEQFF | TGTGCCAGCAGTAAAACAGTTGGGTTTTTGGATGAGCAGTTCTTC
TRBJ1-1 | TRBV4-1 | - | - | CASSPYGGSHTEAFF | TGCGCCAGCAGCCCATATGGGGGGTCCCACACTGAAGCTTTCTTT
TRBJ1-5 | TRBV6-5 | TRBD1 | few | CASRSGTVSNQPQHF | TGTGCCAGCAGATCCGGGACAGTTAGCAATCAGCCCCAGCATTTT
TRBJ2-7 | TRBV28 | - | - | CASRRGVAYEQYF | TGTGCCAGCAGAAGGGGGGTAGCCTACGAGCAGTACTTC
TRBJ2-1 | TRBV5-1 | - | - | CASSPGGYNEQFF | TGCGCCAGCAGCCCCGGTGGTTACAATGAGCAGTTCTTC
TRBJ2-1 | TRBV9 | - | - | CASSVGRDPRLFF | TGTGCCAGCAGCGTAGGGCGGGACCCCAGGCTGTTCTTC
TRBJ1-5 | TRBV18 | TRBD1 | - | CASSPLGTGDQPQHF | TGTGCCAGCTCACCGCTCGGGACAGGGGACCAGCCCCAGCATTTT
TRBJ1-5 | TRBV6-6 | - | - | CASSLTSRGGYQPQHF | TGTGCCAGCAGTTTAACTTCCAGGGGAGGGTATCAGCCCCAGCATTTT
TRBJ1-1 | TRBV5-1 | TRBD1 | - | CASTGTGLMNTEAFF | TGCGCCAGCACCGGGACAGGCCTAATGAACACTGAAGCTTTCTTT
TRBJ1-4 | TRBV9 | TRBD1 | - | CASSSSPGQDNEKLFF | TGTGCCAGCAGCTCGAGTCCGGGACAGGATAATGAAAAACTGTTTTTT
TRBJ2-2 | TRBV29-1 | - | - | CSVAGPAGDTGELFF | TGCAGCGTTGCGGGACCAGCAGGCGACACCGGGGAGCTGTTTTTT
TRBJ2-7 | TRBV28 | TRBD2 | - | CASSSSAGITYEQYF | TGTGCCAGCAGTTCTTCAGCGGGGATTACCTACGAGCAGTACTTC
TRBJ2-1 | TRBV18 | TRBD1 | - | CASSPRDRVHNEQFF | TGTGCCAGCTCACCAAGGGACAGGGTGCACAATGAGCAGTTCTTC
TRBJ1-2 | TRBV5-6 | - | - | CASSPRISGYYGYTF | TGTGCCAGCAGCCCTAGGATCTCAGGGTACTATGGCTACACCTTC